The T cell receptor (beta chain) under discussion was sequenced for a study of T cells expressing NK-cell markers. Overall study: Seven donors tested HCMV-seropositive and one tested seronegative among the eight sequenced.

The germline V gene has CDR1 SGHTA and CDR2 FQGNSA. The CDR3 is made up of 15 amino acids. Study-wide results and limits: It is unclear if expanded NKG2C-expressing clones target HCMV antigens.

Comments on this clonotype: The target antigen is unknown.

5'RACE template switching with UMIs produced the TCR beta cDNA. With the 5' RACE reads reprocessed, TCRdb shows one record per CDR3 protein and no DNA. This table lists some 300,000 distinct CDR3 sequences. Sequenced material: blood T cells: a sorted CD56 or NKG2C T cell subset, CD4+ or CD8+ T cells, or bulk PBMC T cells (not recorded which). The gene calls are TRBV7-2 and TRBJ2-7; the TCRdb D gene call, TRBD2, has no DNA to confirm it. The sequence was obtained from a man between 18 and 35 years old in good health. The CDR3 sequence: CASSLLAGGPHEQYF.